This T cell receptor beta chain emerged from a study of shared clonotypes between healthy human individuals. Nashville, Tennessee was home to all donors, each a Caucasian adult. V shed 3 bases, J shed 2 bases, and the junction held 8 bases outside the gene matches. Germline V lookup: CDR1 SNHLY, CDR2 FYNNEI. The CDR3 sequence is 16 residues long. The repertoire was sequenced with immunoSEQ multiplex PCR; TCRdb's copy has only in-frame clones and lacks some. The sample carries more than 2 million clones, roughly 94% recorded once. The chain carries TRBV2 and TRBJ2-3; 7 nucleotides agree with TRBD2. The sequence was obtained from a man aged 18 to 29 in good health. The material sequenced was naive CD4+ T cells sorted from blood. Subset of the sample: CD45RA+ positively selected. The CDR3 loop is CASSERLAGVTDTQYF. DNA of the CDR3: TGTGCCAGCAGTGAGCGTCTGGCGGGGGTCACAGATACGCAGTATTTT.